The 17 T cell receptor beta chains presented below share a single source sample, sequenced in a study of graft-versus-host responses after intestinal transplantation. Which antigens these TCRs recognize remains unknown. Assay: immunoSEQ multiplex PCR; the TCRdb copy retains only in-frame clones and omits some. The top ten hold 0.5% to 0.6% of the sample, which has some 39,000 clones, around 95% seen once. Sequences were derived from unstimulated CD8+ T cells sorted from spleen or lymph node cells, sampled before transplant. The receptors derive from a human donor who was the organ donor for an intestinal transplant.

On this clone itself: Germline is not matched at one junction end, which may reflect a read error. The chain is built from TRBV9 and TRBJ2-5; D may be TRBD2 (6 bases). Germline V gene data show CDR1 as SGDLS and CDR2 as YYNGEE. This CDR3 has 13 residues. The CDR3 nucleotides read TGTGCCAGCAGCGTCGGGACGAATTGGCCGGGGGACTTC. Its translation is CASSVGTNWPGDF. The variable domain in full, completed from reference TRBV9 and TRBJ2-5, reads DSGVTQTPKHLITATGQRVTLRCSPRSGDLSVYWYQQSLDQGLQFLIQYYNGEERAKGNILERFSAQQFPDLHSELNLSSLELGDSALYFCASSVGTNWPGDFGPGTRLLVL.

V is TRBV7-6 and J is TRBJ1-1, with a possible D match to TRBD1 (5 bases). Trimming stripped 5 bases from V and 1 base from J, with 8 bases between. The CDR3 is 13 residues long. The germline CDR1 and CDR2 sequences are SGHVS and FNYEAQ. As DNA, the CDR3 is TGTGCCAGCAGCCAGGGTTGGAACACTGAAGCTTTCTTT. Residues: CASSQGWNTEAFF.

This chain uses TRBV27 with TRBJ2-1, with 10 bases that match TRBD1. Germline V gene data show CDR1 as MNHEY and CDR2 as SMNVEV (reference sequence). V lost 0 bases and J lost 7; bases outside the gene matches: 12. The CDR3 sequence is 18 residues long. The CDR3 DNA sequence: TGTGCCAGCAGTTTATCTCCTACCGGGACAGGGGCCCTTAATGAGCAGTTCTTC. Protein sequence: CASSLSPTGTGALNEQFF.

The V and J genes are TRBV7-6 and TRBJ2-7; 8 nucleotides align to TRBD1. Per the germline V gene, CDR1 is SGHVS and CDR2 is FNYEAQ. The CDR3 is made up of 14 amino acids. V shed 5 bases, J shed 1 base, and the junction held 4 bases outside the gene matches. The CDR3 DNA reads as TGTGCCAGCAGCCCCTGGACAGGGTCCTACGAGCAGTACTTC. Protein sequence: CASSPWTGSYEQYF.

This chain joins TRBV14 and TRBJ2-2; D is perhaps TRBD2 (5 bases). CDR3 size: 16 residues. CDR1 is SGHDN and CDR2 is FVKESK in the germline V gene. V was cut by 4 bases and J by 0 bases, with 12 bases left in between. CDR3 DNA sequence: TGTGCCAGCAGCCCCGCGGGTGGCGCGAACACCGGGGAGCTGTTTTTT. It specifies CASSPAGGANTGELFF.

The J gene is TRBJ2-3, the V gene TRBV30; D may be TRBD2 (5 bases). The CDR3 covers 15 residues. Trimming stripped 2 bases from V and 0 bases from J, with 12 bases between. The germline V gene has CDR1 GTSNPN and CDR2 SVGIG (reference sequence). CDR3 residues: CAWSQASSSTDTQYF. CDR3 nucleotides: TGTGCCTGGAGTCAAGCTAGCTCGAGCACAGATACGCAGTATTTT.

The V gene is TRBV10-3, the J gene TRBJ2-3; TRBD1 is a possible D gene (6 bases). CDR1 is ENHRY, CDR2 SYGVKD, per germline. Trimming took off 11 bases at V and 6 bases at J, with 21 bases between the two ends. This CDR3 region has 14 residues. The CDR3 region is CASKAGTRGDTQYF. The CDR3, as DNA: TGTGCCTCCAAAGCCGGGACACGTGGTGATACGCAGTATTTT.

The CDR3 nucleotides are TGTGCCATCATGTCCGGACAGGGGGCCGATGAGCAGTTCTTC. This gives the protein CAIMSGQGADEQFF. V gene TRBV10-3 combines with J gene TRBJ2-1; 11 bases match TRBD1. The CDR3 contains 14 residues. Trimming took 7 bases from V and 8 from J; bases not matched to a gene: 7. Germline V gene data show CDR1 as ENHRY and CDR2 as SYGVKD.

The V gene is TRBV27, the J gene TRBJ1-6, with unresolved D. V lost 3 bases and J 5 bases, leaving 8 bases between the germline ends. The CDR3 extends over 14 amino acids. The germline gives CDR1 MNHEY, CDR2 SMNVEV (reference sequence). This CDR3 reads CASSLTGDNSPLHF. The DNA for the CDR3 is TGTGCCAGCAGTTTGACCGGGGATAATTCACCCCTCCACTTT.

This CDR3 reads CASSAWDREGDEQFF. CDR3 bases: TGTGCCAGCAGTGCCTGGGACAGGGAGGGGGATGAGCAGTTCTTC. V gene TRBV9 combines with J gene TRBJ2-1; 9 bases line up with TRBD1. CDR1 and CDR2 (germline): SGDLS, YYNGEE. Trimming removed 5 bases from V and 8 bases from J; junction bases left unmatched: 11. The CDR3 has 15 amino acids.

This clone was seen once. The V call is TRBV4-1, the J call TRBJ2-7; TRBD2 agrees at 9 bases. With 0 bases clipped from V and 7 bases from J, the junction kept 10 bases outside the gene matches. Germline assignment: CDR1 MGHRA and CDR2 YSYEKL. The CDR3 is 16 amino acids. The CDR3 reads CASSQEGLAGTLEQYF. In nucleotides, the CDR3 is TGCGCCAGCAGCCAAGAAGGTCTAGCGGGGACTCTTGAGCAGTACTTC.

The CDR3 DNA reads as TGTGCCAGCGGCAGGGGACAGGGGACTTTCTATGGCTACACCTTC. This encodes CASGRGQGTFYGYTF. J is TRBJ1-2 and V is TRBV9, with 10 bases lining up with TRBD1. The germline gives CDR1 SGDLS, CDR2 YYNGEE. This CDR3 has 15 residues. The junction had 10 bases not matched to a gene; V was cut back by 7 bases and J by 4 bases.

The gene calls are TRBV6-6 and TRBJ2-5; 8 bases fit TRBD2. The V gene's germline CDR1 is MNHNY and CDR2 SVGAGI (reference sequence). This CDR3 spans 13 amino acids. Germline trimming cut 8 bases from V and 3 bases from J; bases unmatched to any gene: 5. The CDR3 region is CASERAGEETQYF. For the CDR3, the DNA is TGTGCCAGCGAGCGAGCGGGGGAAGAGACCCAGTACTTC.

The rearrangement uses TRBV30 and TRBJ2-7, with D maybe TRBD2 (6 bases). Trimming removed 2 bases at V and 3 bases at J, with 14 bases between. The CDR3 covers 14 residues. The V gene's germline CDR1 is GTSNPN and CDR2 SVGIG (reference sequence). In DNA, the CDR3 is TGTGCCTGGAGTACCGTTGGAGGGGACTACGAGCAGTACTTC. Its translation: CAWSTVGGDYEQYF.

The chain is built from TRBV9 and TRBJ2-5; D might be TRBD1 or TRBD2, each matching 7 bases. Germline assignment: CDR1 SGDLS and CDR2 YYNGEE. This CDR3 has 15 amino acids. With 6 bases removed from V and 4 bases from J, the gap between germline ends came to 19 bases. CDR3 nucleotides: TGTGCCAGCAACTTAGCAGGGGGGGATGGAGAGACCCAGTACTTC. It specifies CASNLAGGDGETQYF.

The chain carries TRBV2 and TRBJ1-2; no clear D gene. This CDR3 has 14 residues. V dropped 6 bases and J dropped 1 base, with 12 bases sitting between them. CDR1 and CDR2 (germline): SNHLY, FYNNEI. The CDR3 sequence is CASSLWQSNYGYTF. CDR3 nucleotide sequence: TGTGCCAGCAGCTTGTGGCAAAGTAACTATGGCTACACCTTC.

CDR3 sequence (DNA): TGTGCCAGCAGTTTTGGATTCAATCCGCTAAACTATGGCTACACCTTC. Its protein is CASSFGFNPLNYGYTF. The chain is built from TRBV27 and TRBJ1-2, with unresolved D. V was pared by 3 bases and J by 2 bases, with 16 bases between. The germline V gene has CDR1 MNHEY and CDR2 SMNVEV (reference sequence). The CDR3 sequence is 16 residues long.